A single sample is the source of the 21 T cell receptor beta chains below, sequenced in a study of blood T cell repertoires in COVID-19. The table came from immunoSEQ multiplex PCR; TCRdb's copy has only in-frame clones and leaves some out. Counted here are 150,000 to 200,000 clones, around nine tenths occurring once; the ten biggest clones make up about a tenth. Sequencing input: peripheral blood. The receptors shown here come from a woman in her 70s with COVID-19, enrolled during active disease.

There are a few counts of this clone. The CDR3 DNA is TGTGCCAGCAGCCCCCGCGGGCAGATTAACTATGGCTACACCTTC. This gives the protein CASSPRGQINYGYTF. This rearrangement joins TRBV3-1 (or the pseudogene TRBV3-2) to TRBJ1-2, with D unresolved. Germline CDR1 and CDR2: LGHDT and YNNKEL (reference sequence). There are 15 residues in the CDR3. The V and J ends lost 4 bases and 1 base respectively, with 13 bases between them.

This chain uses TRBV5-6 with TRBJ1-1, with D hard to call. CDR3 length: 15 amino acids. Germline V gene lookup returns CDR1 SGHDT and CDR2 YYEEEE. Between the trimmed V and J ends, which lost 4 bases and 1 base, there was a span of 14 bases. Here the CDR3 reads CASSRRRVGNTEAFF. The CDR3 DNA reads TGTGCCAGCAGCCGGAGGCGTGTCGGGAACACTGAAGCTTTCTTT. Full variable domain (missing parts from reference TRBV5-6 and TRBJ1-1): DAGVTQSPTHLIKTRGQQVTLRCSPKSGHDTVSWYQQALGQGPQFIFQYYEEEERQRGNFPDRFSGHQFPNYSSELNVNALLLGDSALYLCASSRRRVGNTEAFFGQGTRLTVV.

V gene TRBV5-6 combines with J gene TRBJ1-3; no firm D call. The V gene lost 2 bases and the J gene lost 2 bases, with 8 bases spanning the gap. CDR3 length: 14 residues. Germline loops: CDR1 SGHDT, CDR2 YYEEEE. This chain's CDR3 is CASSLLQPGNTIYF. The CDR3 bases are TGTGCCAGCAGCTTATTACAGCCTGGAAACACCATATATTTT.

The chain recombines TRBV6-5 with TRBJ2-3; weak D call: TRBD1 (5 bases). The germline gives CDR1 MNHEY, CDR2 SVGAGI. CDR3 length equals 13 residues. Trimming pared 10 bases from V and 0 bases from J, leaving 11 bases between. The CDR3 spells CAITWGSTDTQYF. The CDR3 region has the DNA TGTGCCATCACATGGGGCAGCACAGATACGCAGTATTTT.

CDR3 sequence (DNA): TGTGCCAGCAGTTACAAGGGGGCGCAGAATTCACCCCTCCACTTT. The encoded protein is CASSYKGAQNSPLHF. This sequence joins TRBV6-2 or TRBV6-3 and TRBJ1-6; 7 nucleotides agree with TRBD1. V lost 2 bases and J lost 7; bases outside the gene matches: 5. Germline V CDR1 and CDR2: MNHEY, SVGEGT. The CDR3 runs 15 residues.

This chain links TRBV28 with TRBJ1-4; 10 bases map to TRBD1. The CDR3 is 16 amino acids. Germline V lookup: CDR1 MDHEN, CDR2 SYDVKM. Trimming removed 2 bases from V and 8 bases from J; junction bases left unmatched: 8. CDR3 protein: CASSLPTGTGVEKLFF. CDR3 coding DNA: TGTGCCAGCAGTTTACCGACCGGGACAGGGGTCGAAAAACTGTTTTTT.

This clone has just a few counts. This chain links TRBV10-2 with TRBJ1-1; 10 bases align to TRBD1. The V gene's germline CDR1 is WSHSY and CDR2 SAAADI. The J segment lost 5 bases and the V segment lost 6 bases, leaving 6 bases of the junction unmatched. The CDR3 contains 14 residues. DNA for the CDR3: TGCGCCAGCAGCGACCGGGGACAGGGGACTGAAGCTTTCTTT. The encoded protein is CASSDRGQGTEAFF.

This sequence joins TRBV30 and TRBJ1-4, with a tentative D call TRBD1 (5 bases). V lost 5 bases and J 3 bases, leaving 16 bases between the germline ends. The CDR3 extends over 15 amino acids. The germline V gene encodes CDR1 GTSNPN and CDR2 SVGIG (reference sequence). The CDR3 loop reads CAWRRRGRANEKLFF. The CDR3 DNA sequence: TGTGCCTGGCGCAGGAGGGGTAGGGCTAATGAAAAACTGTTTTTT.

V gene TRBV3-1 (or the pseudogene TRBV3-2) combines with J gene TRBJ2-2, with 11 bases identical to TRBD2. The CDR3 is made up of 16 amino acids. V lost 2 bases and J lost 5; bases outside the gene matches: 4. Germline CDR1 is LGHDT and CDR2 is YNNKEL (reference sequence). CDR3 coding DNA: TGTGCCAGCAGCCAAAGACTAGCGGGGCAAACCGGGGAGCTGTTTTTT. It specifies CASSQRLAGQTGELFF.

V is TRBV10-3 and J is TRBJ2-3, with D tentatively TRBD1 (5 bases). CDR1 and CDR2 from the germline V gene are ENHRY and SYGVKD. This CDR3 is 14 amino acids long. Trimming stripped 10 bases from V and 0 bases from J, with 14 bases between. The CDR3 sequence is CARGHCSSTDTQYF. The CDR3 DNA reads TGTGCCAGAGGACATTGTTCTAGCACAGATACGCAGTATTTT.

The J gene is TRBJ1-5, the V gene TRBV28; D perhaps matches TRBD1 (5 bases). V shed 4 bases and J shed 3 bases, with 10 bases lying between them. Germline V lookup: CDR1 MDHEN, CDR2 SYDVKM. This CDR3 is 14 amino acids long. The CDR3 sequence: CASSSTGYNQPQHF. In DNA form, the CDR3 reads TGTGCCAGCAGTTCTACAGGTTACAATCAGCCCCAGCATTTT. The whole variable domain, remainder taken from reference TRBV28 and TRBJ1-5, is DVKVTQSSRYLVKRTGEKVFLECVQDMDHENMFWYRQDPGLGLRLIYFSYDVKMKEKGDIPEGYSVSREKKERFSLILESASTNQTSMYLCASSSTGYNQPQHFGDGTRLSIL.

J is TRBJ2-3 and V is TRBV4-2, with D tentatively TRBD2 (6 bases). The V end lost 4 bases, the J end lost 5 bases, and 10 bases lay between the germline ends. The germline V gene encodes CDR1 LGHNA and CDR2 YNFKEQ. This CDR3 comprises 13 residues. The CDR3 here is CASSPRLVDTQYF. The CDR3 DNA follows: TGTGCCAGCAGCCCACGACTAGTAGATACGCAGTATTTT.

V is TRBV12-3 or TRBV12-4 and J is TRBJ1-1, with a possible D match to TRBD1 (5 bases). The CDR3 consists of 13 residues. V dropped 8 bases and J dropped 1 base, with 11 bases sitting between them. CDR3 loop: CASVGGSNTEAFF. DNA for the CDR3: TGTGCCAGCGTTGGGGGGTCGAACACTGAAGCTTTCTTT.

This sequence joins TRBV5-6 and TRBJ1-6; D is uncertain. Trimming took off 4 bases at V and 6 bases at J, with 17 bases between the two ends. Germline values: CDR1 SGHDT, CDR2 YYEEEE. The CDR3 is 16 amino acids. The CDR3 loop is CASSKASGVGNSPLHF. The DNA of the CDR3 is TGTGCCAGCAGCAAAGCCAGCGGGGTGGGTAATTCACCCCTCCACTTT. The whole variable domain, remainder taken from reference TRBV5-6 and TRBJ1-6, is DAGVTQSPTHLIKTRGQQVTLRCSPKSGHDTVSWYQQALGQGPQFIFQYYEEEERQRGNFPDRFSGHQFPNYSSELNVNALLLGDSALYLCASSKASGVGNSPLHFGNGTRLTVT.

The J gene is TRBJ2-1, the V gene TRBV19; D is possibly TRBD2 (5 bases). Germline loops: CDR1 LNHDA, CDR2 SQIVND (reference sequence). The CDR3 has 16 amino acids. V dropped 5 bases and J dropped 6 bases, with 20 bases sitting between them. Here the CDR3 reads CASSPPGKTGFNEQFF. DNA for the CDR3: TGTGCCAGTAGTCCCCCGGGGAAAACTGGATTCAATGAGCAGTTCTTC.

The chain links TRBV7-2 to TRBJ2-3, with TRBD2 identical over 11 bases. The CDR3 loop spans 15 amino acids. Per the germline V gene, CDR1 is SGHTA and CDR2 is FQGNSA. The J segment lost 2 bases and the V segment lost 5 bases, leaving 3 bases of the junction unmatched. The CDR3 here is CASSLSGGDTDTQYF. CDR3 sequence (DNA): TGTGCCAGCAGCCTTAGCGGGGGGGACACAGATACGCAGTATTTT.

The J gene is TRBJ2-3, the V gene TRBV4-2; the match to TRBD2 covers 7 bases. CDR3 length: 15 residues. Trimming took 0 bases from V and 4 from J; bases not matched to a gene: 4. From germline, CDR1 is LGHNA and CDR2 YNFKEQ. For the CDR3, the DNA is TGTGCCAGCAGCCAAGATAGGGCGGGGGCAGATACGCAGTATTTT. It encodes CASSQDRAGADTQYF.

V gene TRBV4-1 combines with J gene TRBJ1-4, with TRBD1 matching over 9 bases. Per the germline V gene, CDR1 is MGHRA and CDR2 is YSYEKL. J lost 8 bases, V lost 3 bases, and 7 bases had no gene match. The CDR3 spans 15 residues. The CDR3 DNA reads TGCGCCAGCAGCCAGCCGGGACAGGGTTTCGAAAAACTGTTTTTT. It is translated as CASSQPGQGFEKLFF.

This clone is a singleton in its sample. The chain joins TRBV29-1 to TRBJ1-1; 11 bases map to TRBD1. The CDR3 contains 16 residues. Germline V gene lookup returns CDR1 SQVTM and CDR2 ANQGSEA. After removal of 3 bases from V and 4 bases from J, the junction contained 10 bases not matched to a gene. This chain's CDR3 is CSVDSRRTGGGTEAFF. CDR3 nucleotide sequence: TGCAGCGTTGATTCCCGTCGGACAGGGGGCGGCACTGAAGCTTTCTTT.

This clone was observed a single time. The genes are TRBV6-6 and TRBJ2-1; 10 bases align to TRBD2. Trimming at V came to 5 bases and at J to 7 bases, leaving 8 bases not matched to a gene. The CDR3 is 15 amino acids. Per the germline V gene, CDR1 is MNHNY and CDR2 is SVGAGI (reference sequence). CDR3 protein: CASSPSGGARNEQFF. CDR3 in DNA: TGTGCCAGCAGTCCCAGCGGGGGGGCAAGGAATGAGCAGTTCTTC.

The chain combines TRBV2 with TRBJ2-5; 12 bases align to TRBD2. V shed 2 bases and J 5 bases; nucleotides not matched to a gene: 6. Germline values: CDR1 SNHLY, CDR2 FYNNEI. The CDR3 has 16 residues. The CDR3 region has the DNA TGTGCCAGCAGTGAACGACTAGCGGGGGCGGGGGAGACCCAGTACTTC. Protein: CASSERLAGAGETQYF.